A selection of T cell receptor beta chains follows, all from one sample in a study of T-cell reconstitution after alpha-beta-depleted transplantation in children. TCRdb redid the calling of the PCR reads with MiXCR, one entry per CDR3 protein. The repertoire consists of 250,000 to 350,000 distinct CDR3 sequences, with approximately 23% occurring once and the leading ten covering 11%. The source was PBMCs, mostly from graft donor cells, collected 180 days after TCRalphabeta/CD19-depleted stem cell transplant. The source of these receptors is a male patient younger than 18 who had a stem cell transplant for acute lymphoblastic leukemia, so the T cells may come from the graft donor. CDR3s include the opening cysteine and the closing phenylalanine or tryptophan. A D gene is named only where the DNA matches it firmly. Clone size, where shown, is once, few, many, or a class for clones that have expanded.

d_call clone_size j_call v_call cdr3_nt cdr3_aa
. few TRBJ2-1 TRBV10-1 TGCGCCAGCAGTGAGGGGAAGGGGTGGTCTGAGCAGTTCTTC CASSEGKGWSEQFF
TRBD2 . TRBJ2-1 TRBV19 TGTGCCAGTACCATTTGGGGAGGGAGCTCCTACAATGAGCAGTTCTTC CASTIWGGSSYNEQFF
. few TRBJ2-1 TRBV25-1 TGTGCCAGCAGTGAAACTTCTAGCCCCCTCTTC CASSETSSPLF
. few TRBJ1-5 TRBV6-5 TGTGCCAGCAGTTACCGATGGGGTTTCAATCAGCCCCAGCATTTT CASSYRWGFNQPQHF
. . TRBJ2-7 TRBV5-1 TGCGCCAGCAGCCCGGGACCAGGTAACGAGCAGTACTTC CASSPGPGNEQYF
. . TRBJ2-2 TRBV5-1 TGCGCCAGCAGCTTGATAGTAGGGGCCGCGAACACCGGGGAGCTGTTTTTT CASSLIVGAANTGELFF
TRBD2 . TRBJ2-7 TRBV5-1 TGCGCCAGCAGCTTGGGGACTAGCGCTACCTACGAGCAGTACTTC CASSLGTSATYEQYF
. few TRBJ2-7 TRBV12-3/TRBV12-4 TGTGCCAGCGGCCGACAGGTGCTCTACGAGCAGTACTTC CASGRQVLYEQYF
. . TRBJ1-2 TRBV20-1 TGCAGTGCTCCCCAAATAGGGGGGGGTACCACCTTC CSAPQIGGGTTF
TRBD2 few TRBJ2-3 TRBV5-1 TGCGCCAGCAGTTGGGCTGGACTAGCGGGAGGAGTGACAGATACGCAGTATTTT CASSWAGLAGGVTDTQYF
. few TRBJ2-2 TRBV24-1 TGTGCCACCAGTGGATACAGGGCCCAAGGGACCGGGGAGCTGTTTTTT CATSGYRAQGTGELFF
TRBD2 . TRBJ2-2 TRBV5-1 TGCGCCAGCAGCTTGGGACTAGCGGGATGGGCCGGGGAGCTGTTTTTT CASSLGLAGWAGELFF
TRBD1 . TRBJ1-2 TRBV20-1 TGCAGTGCTAGAGATCCGAAGACAGGGCGTAACTATGGCTACACCTTC CSARDPKTGRNYGYTF
TRBD1 few TRBJ2-5 TRBV29-1 TGCAGCGTTAGCCGGACAGGGTCACAAGAGACCCAGTACTTC CSVSRTGSQETQYF
. many TRBJ2-7 TRBV7-6 TGTGCCAGCAGCTCTTCTAGCGCGGGATACGAGCAGTACTTC CASSSSSAGYEQYF
. many TRBJ2-3 TRBV29-1 TGCAGCGTAAGGGGGGGGAATACGCAGTATTTT CSVRGGNTQYF
. few TRBJ2-7 TRBV29-1 TGCAGCGTTGCAGGAGGCTATTCCTACGAGCAGTACTTC CSVAGGYSYEQYF
. . TRBJ1-2 TRBV5-1 TGCGCCAGCAGCCCCAAGGTTGCCAACTATGGCTACACCTTC CASSPKVANYGYTF
TRBD2 . TRBJ2-1 TRBV10-1 TGCGCCAGCAGGGTTACTAGCGCTGAGCAGTTCTTC CASRVTSAEQFF
. . TRBJ2-3 TRBV20-1 TGCAGTGCTAGGGTTCCAAGCACAGATACGCAGTATTTT CSARVPSTDTQYF
. . TRBJ2-1 TRBV6-2/TRBV6-3 TGTGCCAGCAGTTACTTGCCATTCTACAATGAGCAGTTCTTC CASSYLPFYNEQFF
TRBD1 . TRBJ1-1 TRBV12-3/TRBV12-4 TGTGCCAGCAAATCCCGCGGGACAGGGGGACGGAGAGCTTTCTTT CASKSRGTGGRRAFF
. few TRBJ2-1 TRBV7-8 TGTGCCAGCAGCTGGGTGGGGCGCTCCTACAATGAGCAGTTCTTC CASSWVGRSYNEQFF
. . TRBJ1-5 TRBV7-8 TGTGCCAGCAGCTTAGCGGGAGGGGGTTACAATCAGCCCCAGCATTTT CASSLAGGGYNQPQHF
. . TRBJ1-1 TRBV5-1 TGCGCCAGCAGGACCGACAGGAGCACTGAAGCTTTCTTT CASRTDRSTEAFF
. . TRBJ1-3 TRBV20-1 TGCAGTGCAAAGGACCGGAGCTCTGGAAACACCATATATTTT CSAKDRSSGNTIYF
TRBD2 . TRBJ2-2 TRBV4-1 TGCGCCAGCAGCCAAGTGACTAGCGGAAACACCGGGGAGCTGTTTTTT CASSQVTSGNTGELFF
TRBD2 . TRBJ2-2 TRBV11-2 TGTGCCAGCAGCGCCCAGCTAGCGGGAGTAATCGGGGAGCTGTTTTTT CASSAQLAGVIGELFF
. . TRBJ1-5 TRBV5-6 TGTGCCAGCAGCTTGCTTGACAGCAATCAGCCCCAGCATTTT CASSLLDSNQPQHF
. . TRBJ2-4 TRBV6-1 TGTGCCAGCAGTCCCGATGGGGGGGCAAACATTCAGTACTTC CASSPDGGANIQYF
. many TRBJ1-5 TRBV6-1 TGTGCCAGCAGTGGTGCTGGGGAGGGTCAGCCCCAGCATTTT CASSGAGEGQPQHF
TRBD2 . TRBJ2-3 TRBV3-1 TGTGCCAGCAGCCAGGACCCTAGCGGAAGCGCAGATACGCAGTATTTT CASSQDPSGSADTQYF
TRBD1 . TRBJ2-3 TRBV20-1 TGCAGTGCTAGAGCCCGAGGGACAGCCTTCCGCACAGATACGCAGTATTTT CSARARGTAFRTDTQYF
TRBD2 . TRBJ2-2 TRBV2 TGTGCCAGTTTTCCGACTAGCGGAAACACCGGGGAGCTGTTTTTT CASFPTSGNTGELFF
TRBD2 few TRBJ2-5 TRBV20-1 TGCAGTGCTCCAAGACTAGCGGGAGAAGAGACCCAGTACTTC CSAPRLAGEETQYF
. few TRBJ2-5 TRBV7-9 TGTGCCAGCAGCTTAGTAGACGTTGAGACCCAGTACTTC CASSLVDVETQYF
. many TRBJ2-7 TRBV10-3 TGTGCCATCAGTTATGATATGGACAGCTCCTACGAGCAGTACTTC CAISYDMDSSYEQYF
. few TRBJ1-5 TRBV28 TGTGCAAGCCCGAATAGCAATCAGCCCCAGCATTTT CASPNSNQPQHF
. . TRBJ2-5 TRBV14 TGTGCCAGCAGCCAAGAGGCAGGCAACCTGGAGACCCAGTACTTC CASSQEAGNLETQYF
. few TRBJ2-1 TRBV29-1 TGCAGCGTTCGCCAGCTAGCGAGCTCCTACAATGAGCAGTTCTTC CSVRQLASSYNEQFF
. few TRBJ2-5 TRBV18 TGTGCCAGCTCACCCCAGGGTGCGCAAGAGACCCAGTACTTC CASSPQGAQETQYF
. few TRBJ1-2 TRBV20-1 TGCAGTGCTAGACCCTGCCCCCTTTTTTCTGGCTACACCTTC CSARPCPLFSGYTF
TRBD1 . TRBJ2-7 TRBV9 TGTGCCAGCAGCGGCGGACAGGGGGCCCTCGAGCAGTACTTC CASSGGQGALEQYF
. . TRBJ1-2 TRBV10-2 TGCGCCAGCATCACTGGGGACTATGGCTACACCTTC CASITGDYGYTF
. . TRBJ1-2 TRBV4-1 TGCGCCAGCAGCCAAGATTTCCCCGCCAACTATGGCTACACCTTC CASSQDFPANYGYTF
. . TRBJ1-2 TRBV20-1 TGCAGTGTAATCAACCCAGCCCTCGCCGGGACCGAGGATGGCTACACCTTC CSVINPALAGTEDGYTF
. . TRBJ2-4 TRBV15 TGTGCCACCAGCAGGGAAACAGGGAAGATTGACATTCAGTACTTC CATSRETGKIDIQYF
. . TRBJ2-2 TRBV6-5 TGTGCCAGCAGTCCCTCGGGGGCCCACCGGGAGCTGTTTTTT CASSPSGAHRELFF
TRBD2 many TRBJ2-1 TRBV5-1 TGCGCCAGCAGCCCGGGGACTAGATACAATGAGCAGTTCTTC CASSPGTRYNEQFF
. . TRBJ2-7 TRBV6-2/TRBV6-3 TGTGCCAGCAGTTACTCGAGAAGGGTGACCTACGAGCAGTACTTC CASSYSRRVTYEQYF
TRBD1 few TRBJ1-4 TRBV12-3/TRBV12-4 TGTGCCAGCAGTTTAAGACAGGGTACTAATGAAAAACTGTTTTTT CASSLRQGTNEKLFF
TRBD1 . TRBJ2-3 TRBV7-3 TGTGCCAGCAGCCCACATGACAGGGCCAGCACAGATACGCAGTATTTT CASSPHDRASTDTQYF